Shown below are 21 T cell receptor beta chains from a single sample sequenced in a study of cytomegalovirus exposure and HLA in healthy donors. Primers: 60 Vbeta forward and 13 Jbeta reverse. Clones were sequenced by immunoSEQ multiplex PCR, and TCRdb holds only the in-frame ones, with some missing. The sample shows under 150,000 clones, 55% to 65% of them seen only once. The sequenced sample was PBMCs. These receptors originate from a man aged 35 to 55 in good health and CMV-seropositive.

The J gene is TRBJ1-3, the V gene TRBV28; D remains unclear. Looked up from germline, CDR1 is MDHEN and CDR2 is SYDVKM. V was clipped by 3 bases and J by 0 bases, with 3 bases between them. There are 13 residues in the CDR3. The CDR3 DNA follows: TGTGCCAGCAGTTTCCACTCTGGAAACACCATATATTTT. This encodes CASSFHSGNTIYF.

This chain joins TRBV2 and TRBJ2-5; D gene uncertain. This CDR3 contains 11 residues. Germline CDR1 is SNHLY and CDR2 is FYNNEI. V was pared by 7 bases and J by 5 bases, with 8 bases between. DNA of the CDR3: TGTGCCAGCACGTATTATGAGACCCAGTACTTC. This sequence encodes CASTYYETQYF. Supplemented by reference TRBV2 and TRBJ2-5, the full variable domain reads EPEVTQTPSHQVTQMGQEVILRCVPISNHLYFYWYRQILGQKVEFLVSFYNNEISEKSEIFDDQFSVERPDGSNFTLKIRSTKLEDSAMYFCASTYYETQYFGPGTRLLVL.

The chain is built from TRBV12-5 and TRBJ1-5; a possible D gene is TRBD1 (6 bases). With 7 bases removed from V and 0 bases from J, the gap between germline ends came to 13 bases. CDR1 is LGHNT and CDR2 is FRNRAP in the germline V gene. The CDR3 contains 15 residues. This CDR3 is CASALDRYSNQPQHF. CDR3 bases: TGTGCTAGTGCCCTGGACAGATATAGCAATCAGCCCCAGCATTTT. Full variable domain (missing parts from reference TRBV12-5 and TRBJ1-5): DARVTQTPRHKVTEMGQEVTMRCQPILGHNTVFWYRQTMMQGLELLAYFRNRAPLDDSGMPKDRFSAEMPDATLATLKIQPSEPRDSAVYFCASALDRYSNQPQHFGDGTRLSIL.

The gene calls are TRBV5-4 and TRBJ2-4, with TRBD2 matching 9 bases. Germline trimming cut 4 bases from V and 9 bases from J; bases unmatched to any gene: 14. The CDR3 is 16 amino acids. Looked up from germline, CDR1 is SGHNT and CDR2 is YYREEE (reference sequence). In DNA form, the CDR3 reads TGTGCCAGCAGCCGGGGTAATAGCGGGAGCGGGGGCATTCAGTACTTC. It specifies CASSRGNSGSGGIQYF.

The chain combines TRBV28 with TRBJ2-1, with 7 bases aligning to TRBD2. The CDR3 runs 18 residues. The V segment lost 1 base and the J segment 5 bases; nucleotides outside the gene matches: 14. Per the germline V gene, CDR1 is MDHEN and CDR2 is SYDVKM. The CDR3 spells CASSLLRGGPSQNNEQFF. The CDR3 DNA follows: TGTGCCAGCAGTTTATTAAGGGGAGGGCCCAGTCAGAACAATGAGCAGTTCTTC.

A word on this clone: This same CDR3 is encoded by further DNA sequences in the sample. V and J are TRBV5-4 and TRBJ2-7, with a possible D match to TRBD2 (5 bases). Looked up from germline, CDR1 is SGHNT and CDR2 is YYREEE (reference sequence). Trimming left V 4 bases short and J 0 bases short, with 14 bases between. The CDR3 spans 15 residues. CDR3 nucleotides: TGTGCCAGCAGCCCCGGAGGCCGAGACTCCTACGAGCAGTACTTC. Its translation: CASSPGGRDSYEQYF.

The V and J genes are TRBV5-1 and TRBJ2-5, with D perhaps TRBD1 (5 bases). Per the germline V gene, CDR1 is SGHRS and CDR2 is YFSETQ. V gave up 0 bases and J gave up 4 bases, with 13 bases separating them. This CDR3 is 15 amino acids long. The CDR3 is CASSLGLGHPETQYF. In nucleotides, the CDR3 is TGCGCCAGCAGCTTGGGATTAGGACATCCAGAGACCCAGTACTTC.

This clone appeared once. The V call is TRBV6-5, the J call TRBJ2-5; D is unclear. The J call is uncertain, as TRBJ2-7 better fits the DNA end. The CDR3 loop spans 13 amino acids. CDR1 and CDR2 (germline): MNHEY, SVGAGI. CDR3 bases: TGTGCCAGCAGTTATCGGCAGGCTTACGAGCAGTACTTC. This gives the protein CASSYRQAYEQYF.

The CDR3 reads CAIDMSGTGYEQYF. DNA of the CDR3: TGTGCCATAGACATGTCCGGGACAGGCTACGAGCAGTACTTC. The gene calls are TRBV2 and TRBJ2-7; TRBD1 matches 8 bases. Trimming at V came to 10 bases and at J to 3 bases, leaving 11 bases not matched to a gene. Germline CDR1 and CDR2: SNHLY and FYNNEI. This CDR3 region has 14 residues.

Note on this clone: At one of its ends the junction is not consistent with the germline gene, which may arise from a read error. The chain joins TRBV2 to TRBJ2-7, with 11 bases aligning to TRBD2. The CDR3 spans 14 residues. Germline-derived CDR1 and CDR2 are SNHLY and FYNNEI. CDR3 loop: CASSEGLSGRAAWF. The CDR3 DNA follows: TGTGCCAGCAGTGAAGGGCTTAGCGGGAGGGCGGCCTGGTTC.

The rearrangement links TRBV5-1 to TRBJ2-1; tentative D call: TRBD2 (5 bases). CDR3 size: 16 residues. Looked up from germline, CDR1 is SGHRS and CDR2 is YFSETQ. V was pared by 2 bases and J by 0 bases, with 12 bases between. CDR3: CASSFRPGSSYNEQFF. CDR3 sequence (DNA): TGCGCCAGCAGCTTTCGGCCGGGAAGCTCCTACAATGAGCAGTTCTTC. Full variable domain (outside the CDR3, taken from reference TRBV5-1 and TRBJ2-1): KAGVTQTPRYLIKTRGQQVTLSCSPISGHRSVSWYQQTPGQGLQFLFEYFSETQRNKGNFPGRFSGRQFSNSRSEMNVSTLELGDSALYLCASSFRPGSSYNEQFFGPGTRLTVL.

The V and J genes are TRBV19 and TRBJ2-3; the D gene is possibly TRBD1 (6 bases). Germline assignment: CDR1 LNHDA and CDR2 SQIVND (reference sequence). V was trimmed by 3 bases and J by 7 bases, leaving 20 bases between them. The CDR3 loop spans 16 amino acids. This chain's CDR3 is CASSIPTGGVGNTQYF. CDR3 nucleotides: TGTGCCAGTAGTATTCCGACAGGTGGGGTGGGAAATACGCAGTATTTT.

As concerns this clone: One base separates it from a far larger clone, so it is likely a read error. The rearrangement links TRBV5-3 to TRBJ1-2, with 7 bases aligning to TRBD1. TRBV5-3 is an ORF for which the function is uncertain. This CDR3 region has 13 residues. The junction had 5 bases not matched to a gene; V was cut back by 4 bases and J by 5 bases. CDR3 region: CARSPDRVYGYTF. The CDR3 region has the DNA TGTGCCAGAAGCCCTGACAGGGTGTATGGCTACACCTTC.

The chain joins TRBV7-2 to TRBJ2-3; D might be TRBD2 (5 bases). The V end was cut by 5 bases, the J end by 2 bases, with 11 bases between. The CDR3 is made up of 14 amino acids. Germline V gives CDR1 SGHTA, CDR2 FQGNSA. The CDR3 DNA reads TGTGCCAGCAGCCCAGACTACCTCACAGATACGCAGTATTTT. Protein sequence: CASSPDYLTDTQYF. The full variable domain, its missing parts supplied by reference TRBV7-2 and TRBJ2-3, is GAGVSQSPSNKVTEKGKDVELRCDPISGHTALYWYRQSLGQGLEFLIYFQGNSAPDKSGLPSDRFSAERTGGSVSTLTIQRTQQEDSAVYLCASSPDYLTDTQYFGPGTRLTVL.

The V call is TRBV5-1, the J call TRBJ2-1; 11 positions agree with TRBD2. Germline CDR1 and CDR2: SGHRS and YFSETQ. J gave up 8 bases and V 4 bases, and 8 bases lay outside the gene matches. The CDR3 is made up of 15 amino acids. This CDR3 is CASSRTSGGSDEQFF. The CDR3 DNA follows: TGCGCCAGCAGCCGTACTAGCGGGGGATCGGATGAGCAGTTCTTC. The full variable domain, its missing parts supplied by reference TRBV5-1 and TRBJ2-1, is KAGVTQTPRYLIKTRGQQVTLSCSPISGHRSVSWYQQTPGQGLQFLFEYFSETQRNKGNFPGRFSGRQFSNSRSEMNVSTLELGDSALYLCASSRTSGGSDEQFFGPGTRLTVL.

The chain recombines TRBV7-2 with TRBJ1-1; perhaps TRBD1 as D (6 bases). V was cut by 3 bases and J by 1 base, with 6 bases left in between. The CDR3 is made up of 13 amino acids. The germline CDR1 and CDR2 sequences are SGHTA and FQGNSA. The CDR3 bases are TGTGCCAGCAGCTTGACAGGGAACACTGAAGCTTTCTTT. This codes for CASSLTGNTEAFF.

CDR3 sequence (DNA): TGCGCCAGCAGCAATCGGGGAAACACCATATATTTT. Encoded protein: CASSNRGNTIYF. This rearrangement joins TRBV5-1 to TRBJ1-3; D is unresolved. V gave up 4 bases and J gave up 4 bases, with 6 bases separating them. This CDR3 has 12 amino acids. Germline lookup yields CDR1 SGHRS and CDR2 YFSETQ. Variable domain in full (rest from reference TRBV5-1 and TRBJ1-3): KAGVTQTPRYLIKTRGQQVTLSCSPISGHRSVSWYQQTPGQGLQFLFEYFSETQRNKGNFPGRFSGRQFSNSRSEMNVSTLELGDSALYLCASSNRGNTIYFGEGSWLTVV.

The J gene is TRBJ2-7, the V gene TRBV5-1; TRBD1 agrees at 7 bases. This CDR3 comprises 14 residues. Trimming cost V 1 base and J 3 bases; bases outside gene matches: 4. In germline, CDR1 is SGHRS, CDR2 YFSETQ. CDR3 sequence: CASSLRGQYYEQYF. As DNA, the CDR3 is TGCGCCAGCAGCTTGAGGGGACAGTACTACGAGCAGTACTTC.

V and J are TRBV27 and TRBJ2-7; D perhaps matches TRBD1 (5 bases). Germline loops: CDR1 MNHEY, CDR2 SMNVEV (reference sequence). This CDR3 comprises 13 residues. Between the trimmed V and J ends, which lost 6 bases and 0 bases, there was a span of 9 bases. DNA of the CDR3: TGTGCCAGCAGATCCGACAGCTCCTACGAGCAGTACTTC. Protein: CASRSDSSYEQYF.

The chain employs TRBV4-2 and TRBJ2-5, with D possibly TRBD1 on 6 matching bases. The germline V gene has CDR1 LGHNA and CDR2 YNFKEQ. This CDR3 contains 16 residues. The V and J ends lost 1 base and 2 bases respectively, with 14 bases between them. CDR3 amino acids: CASSQADGTQQETQYF. CDR3 in DNA: TGTGCCAGCAGCCAAGCGGATGGGACACAACAAGAGACCCAGTACTTC.

The J gene is TRBJ2-7, the V gene TRBV6-5, with 7 bases lining up with TRBD1. Germline trimming cut 7 bases from V and 4 bases from J; bases unmatched to any gene: 7. Per the germline V gene, CDR1 is MNHEY and CDR2 is SVGAGI. The CDR3 extends over 13 amino acids. The CDR3 DNA follows: TGTGCCAGCACCCCGACAGGGTCTTACGAGCAGTACTTC. It codes for CASTPTGSYEQYF.